Listed below are T cell receptor beta chains from one sample, sequenced in a study of tumor-infiltrating lymphocytes in primary liver carcinoma. MiXCR was run by TCRdb on the multiplex PCR reads, yielding one entry per CDR3 protein. This sample has about 120,000 distinct CDR3 sequences, with under 70% found just once. Input material: tumor-adjacent normal liver tissue. Every receptor here comes from a woman aged 55-75 years with primary liver carcinoma and hepatitis B virus infection. CDR3s include the opening cysteine and the closing phenylalanine or tryptophan. A D gene is named only where the DNA matches it firmly. Clone size appears in some rows only: once, few, many, or a class for an expanded clone.

once	TRBV11-2	TRBJ2-1	.	CANSPGRDFNEQFF	TGTGCCAACAGCCCAGGTCGGGACTTCAATGAGCAGTTCTTC
many	TRBV4-2	TRBJ2-3	.	CASSQDPLGGGPTDTQYF	TGTGCCAGCAGCCAAGATCCCCTGGGGGGCGGACCAACAGATACGCAGTATTTT
.	TRBV29-1	TRBJ1-1	.	CSVGMVEGIEAFF	TGCAGCGTTGGTATGGTGGAAGGCATTGAAGCTTTCTTT
.	TRBV12-3/TRBV12-4	TRBJ1-6	.	CTSSYEHIGLNSPLHF	TGTACCAGCAGTTATGAACACATTGGCCTTAATTCACCCCTCCACTTT
.	TRBV11-2	TRBJ2-1	.	CASSMGLLYNEQFF	TGTGCCAGCAGCATGGGACTCCTGTACAATGAGCAGTTCTTC
.	TRBV11-2	TRBJ2-1	.	CASNLTGWPNEQFF	TGTGCCAGCAACTTAACAGGGTGGCCCAATGAGCAGTTTTTC
.	TRBV3-1	TRBJ2-2	.	CASSQSRGNTGELFF	TGTGCCAGCAGCCAATCTCGTGGGAACACCGGGGAGCTGTTTTTT
.	TRBV6-5	TRBJ2-5	TRBD2	CASSGKSGRFETQYF	TGTGCCAGCAGTGGAAAGAGCGGGAGATTCGAGACCCAGTACTTC
few	TRBV28	TRBJ1-5	.	CASNPGGRESSNQPQHF	TGTGCCAGTAACCCGGGGGGCAGGGAGAGTAGCAATCAGCCCCAGCATTTT
.	TRBV11-2	TRBJ2-1	.	CASSLDQQGVVYNEQFF	TGTGCCAGCAGCTTAGACCAGCAGGGTGTAGTCTACAATGAGCAGTTCTTC
few	TRBV2	TRBJ2-1	TRBD2	CASSDTLAGPYNEQFF	TGTGCCAGCAGCGACACACTAGCGGGACCTTACAATGAGCAGTTCTTC
.	TRBV5-1	TRBJ2-1	.	CAGGLNSLDIEQFF	TGCGCCGGCGGCTTGAACTCCCTTGACATTGAGCAGTTCTTC
many	TRBV5-4	TRBJ2-3	.	CASSLETDTQYF	TGTGCCAGCAGCTTGGAGACAGATACGCAGTATTTT
many	TRBV7-8	TRBJ1-1	.	CASSDWAASGTEAFF	TGTGCCAGCAGCGATTGGGCGGCATCGGGCACTGAAGCTTTCTTT
.	TRBV11-3	TRBJ2-3	.	CASSLRTTTNTQYF	TGTGCCAGCAGCTTAAGAACAACCACAAATACGCAGTATTTC
many	TRBV4-2	TRBJ1-1	TRBD1	CASSQPRQGHTEAFF	TGTGCCAGCAGCCAACCAAGACAGGGACACACTGAAGCTTTCTTT
many	TRBV7-9	TRBJ2-1	.	CASSLMAYNEQFF	TGTGCCAGCAGCTTGATGGCCTACAATGAGCAGTTCTTC
few	TRBV5-1	TRBJ2-7	.	CASSPQGSSYEQYF	TGCGCCAGCAGCCCCCAGGGGTCCTCCTACGAGCAGTACTTC
.	TRBV7-6	TRBJ2-1	.	CASSTAHNEQFF	TGTGCCAGCAGCACGGCCCACAATGAGCAGTTCTTC
.	TRBV5-8	TRBJ2-2	.	CASGLRGHNTGELLF	TGTGCCAGCGGCTTGAGGGGACACAACACCGGGGAGCTGCTTTTT
medium-sized	TRBV11-2	TRBJ2-3	TRBD2	CASSLDLSGLAGEGIDTQYF	TGTGCCAGCAGCTTAGATCTAAGTGGGTTAGCGGGAGAAGGGATAGATACGCAGTATTTT
.	TRBV7-9	TRBJ1-3	.	CASSSTGRYSGNTIYF	TGTGCCAGCAGCTCTACCGGACGTTACTCTGGAAACACCATATATTTT
many	TRBV5-4	TRBJ1-1	.	CASTQGRNTEAFF	TGTGCCAGCACCCAGGGTCGAAACACTGAAGCTTTCTTT
.	TRBV29-1	TRBJ1-1	.	CRAQYGQNTEASF	TGCAGGGCCCAGTATGGTCAGAACACTGAAGCTTCCTTT
.	TRBV2	TRBJ2-1	.	CASSEEGLHTNERFF	TGTGCCAGCAGTGAAGAGGGACTTCATACAAATGAGCGGTTCTTC
once	TRBV11-2	TRBJ2-1	TRBD2	CVSSRLASGYNAQFF	TGTGTCAGCAGCCGACTAGCATCGGGATACAATGCGCAGTTCTTC
.	TRBV18	TRBJ2-7	.	CASSLTQRRDGEQYF	TGTGCCAGCTCACTCACCCAAAGAAGAGATGGCGAGCAGTACTTC
.	TRBV29-1	TRBJ1-5	.	CSVGQTNQPQQF	TGCAGCGTTGGACAAACCAATCAGCCCCAGCAGTTT
.	TRBV11-2	TRBJ2-3	.	CVSSRTRSSVSTDTQYF	TGTGTCAGCAGTCGGACGAGATCTAGCGTTAGCACTGATACGCAGTATTTT
.	TRBV5-1	TRBJ1-1	.	CASNLGQGNTEAFF	TGCGCCAGCAACTTAGGTCAGGGGAATACTGAAGCTTTCTTT
many	TRBV5-1	TRBJ1-4	TRBD1	CASSKTGLEEKLFF	TGCGCCAGCAGTAAGACAGGGTTGGAGGAAAAACTGTTTTTT
.	TRBV11-2	TRBJ2-2	.	CARSSPALGIGELFF	TGTGCCAGAAGCTCCCCGGCCCTAGGGATCGGGGAACTGTTTTTT
.	TRBV12-3/TRBV12-4	TRBJ1-5	.	CASSLFKGSNQHF	TGTGCCAGCAGTTTGTTTAAGGGTAGTAACCAACATTTT